The clone carrying this T cell receptor (beta chain) has a handful of counts. The data are from a study of response to subunit inactivated influenza vaccine. The V and J ends lost 1 base and 2 bases, in that order; junction bases with no gene match: 5. The CDR3 consists of 16 residues. CDR1 LGHNA and CDR2 YSLEER come from the germline V gene. One entry per CDR3 protein results from TCRdb running MiXCR on the RT-PCR reads. The table shows over 750,000 distinct CDR3 sequences, with approximately 21% occurring only once. The V call is TRBV4-3, the J call TRBJ2-3; TRBD2 matches at 8 bases. Here the sequenced sample was PBMCs from blood, taken less than 6 days after vaccination. The source of this sequence is a man aged 50-60 years who received an inactivated influenza vaccine. In DNA form, the CDR3 reads TGCGCCAGCAGCCAAGGACCGGGGGGGACCACAGATACGCAGTATTTT. It codes for CASSQGPGGTTDTQYF.